The 23 T cell receptor beta chains below all came from one sample that was sequenced in a study of blood T cells in healthy people across ages. The use of a sample-barcoded 5' primer and a J-beta primer mix characterized a second PCR of about 7 to 12 cycles. One entry per CDR3 protein results from TCRdb running MiXCR on the 5' RACE reads. The sample includes some 640,000 distinct CDR3 sequences, approximately 30% of them seen just once. The sequenced material came from blood. All receptors come from an elderly woman in good health.

The rearrangement links TRBV7-8 to TRBJ2-7, with D perhaps assigned TRBD1 or TRBD2 (5 bases each). The CDR3 length is 17 residues. Germline V gives CDR1 SGHVS, CDR2 FQNEAQ. V dropped 2 bases and J dropped 0 bases, with 17 bases sitting between them. The CDR3 DNA follows: TGTGCCAGCAGCTTACTTCCTATGGGACCGAGCTCCTACGAGCAGTACTTC. Its protein is CASSLLPMGPSSYEQYF.

This clonotype has just a few counts. A single base separates this from a much larger clone, so it may be a read error. The chain carries TRBV6-5 and TRBJ1-2, with D perhaps TRBD1 (6 bases). CDR3 length: 14 amino acids. Germline lookup yields CDR1 MNHEY and CDR2 SVGAGI. Trimming cost V 4 bases and J 7 bases, with 16 bases left between them. CDR3 coding DNA: TGTGCCAGCAGTTCCTCCCAGGGGTGGGGTGGCTACACCTTC. It specifies CASSSSQGWGGYTF.

In this sample, this clonotype turned up many times. V gene TRBV4-3 combines with J gene TRBJ1-1, with a tentative D call TRBD1 (6 bases). This CDR3 is built from 15 residues. CDR1 and CDR2 from the germline V gene are LGHNA and YSLEER. The V gene lost 1 base and the J gene lost 5 bases, with 14 bases spanning the gap. CDR3 DNA sequence: TGCGCCAGCAGCCAAGCGACAGGTGCGAGGACTGAAGCTTTCTTT. This translates into CASSQATGARTEAFF.

This clonotype was detected only a few times. This chain connects TRBV5-5 to TRBJ2-3; TRBD1 is a possible D gene (5 bases). The CDR3 runs 15 residues. V lost 1 base to trimming and J lost 3 bases, with 12 bases between them. Germline CDR1 and CDR2: SGHKS and YYEKEE (reference sequence). CDR3 in DNA: TGTGCCAGCAGCTTGTGGGCAGGGAAAACAGATACGCAGTATTTT. Its protein is CASSLWAGKTDTQYF.

V and J are TRBV30 and TRBJ2-2; 7 nucleotides align to TRBD2. The CDR3 runs to 14 residues. CDR1 and CDR2 from the germline V gene are GTSNPN and SVGIG (reference sequence). After removal of 1 base from V and 6 bases from J, the junction contained 5 bases not matched to a gene. CDR3 sequence reads: CAWSAGGMAGELFF. CDR3 coding DNA: TGTGCCTGGAGTGCCGGGGGGATGGCCGGGGAGCTGTTTTTT.

The chain combines TRBV3-1 with TRBJ1-1, with TRBD1 identical over 8 bases. V shed 4 bases and J 0 bases; nucleotides not matched to a gene: 4. Germline CDR1 is LGHDT and CDR2 is YNNKEL (reference sequence). The CDR3 extends over 15 amino acids. The CDR3 sequence is CASSPTDRVNTEAFF. The DNA of the CDR3 is TGTGCCAGCAGCCCGACGGACAGGGTGAACACTGAAGCTTTCTTT. Full variable domain (outside the CDR3, taken from reference TRBV3-1 and TRBJ1-1): DTAVSQTPKYLVTQMGNDKSIKCEQNLGHDTMYWYKQDSKKFLKIMFSYNNKELIINETVPNRFSPKSPDKAHLNLHINSLELGDSAVYFCASSPTDRVNTEAFFGQGTRLTVV.

The chain joins TRBV20-1 to TRBJ2-7; possible D gene TRBD1, 5 bases. The CDR3 contains 11 residues. Trimming shortened V by 5 bases and J by 3 bases, and 8 bases separated the two germline ends. Germline CDR1 is DFQATT and CDR2 is SNEGSKA (reference sequence). CDR3 loop: CSADSYYEQYF. CDR3 sequence (DNA): TGCAGTGCTGACAGCTACTACGAGCAGTACTTC.

V usage is TRBV18 and J usage is TRBJ1-4, with no clear D. V was cut by 1 base and J by 0 bases, with 15 bases left in between. This CDR3 comprises 18 residues. Germline lookup yields CDR1 KGHSH and CDR2 LQKENI. CDR3 region: CASSPRGGRYATNEKLFF. CDR3 bases: TGTGCCAGCTCACCACGGGGAGGGAGATACGCAACTAATGAAAAACTGTTTTTT.

This clonotype was seen a single time. The V and J genes are TRBV5-1 and TRBJ2-1; 13 nucleotides line up with TRBD2. Losses at the gene ends were 5 bases for V and 10 bases for J; bases not matched to a gene: 9. From germline, CDR1 is SGHRS and CDR2 YFSETQ. This CDR3 region has 15 residues. The CDR3 sequence is CASRTAGLAGREQFF. DNA for the CDR3: TGCGCCAGCAGAACAGCGGGACTAGCGGGAAGGGAGCAGTTCTTC.

As regards this clonotype: Sequence at one end of the junction differs from germline and may be a read error. The gene calls are TRBV3-1 and TRBJ2-1; 9 bases line up with TRBD1. Germline loops: CDR1 LGHDT, CDR2 YNNKEL (reference sequence). The CDR3 is made up of 15 amino acids. The DNA for the CDR3 is TGCGCCAGCAGCCGAATGGACAGGGGATGGGAGACCCAGTTCTTC. Translation gives CASSRMDRGWETQFF.

Only a few counts were recorded for this clonotype. This chain uses TRBV4-3 with TRBJ1-5; TRBD1 matches 8 bases. The V segment lost 1 base and the J segment 0 bases; nucleotides outside the gene matches: 2. The CDR3 runs to 16 residues. Germline CDR1 reads LGHNA; CDR2 reads YSLEER. CDR3 region: CASSQVTGDSNQPQHF. The CDR3 bases are TGCGCCAGCAGCCAAGTGACAGGGGATAGCAATCAGCCCCAGCATTTT.

This clonotype was counted a few times. The CDR3 region is CASSADRGDQPQHF. CDR3 in DNA: TGTGCCAGCAGCGCTGACAGGGGGGATCAGCCCCAGCATTTT. The rearrangement links TRBV5-4 to TRBJ1-5, with 9 positions matching TRBD1. The germline gives CDR1 SGHNT, CDR2 YYREEE (reference sequence). The CDR3 has 14 amino acids. V shed 4 bases, J shed 5 bases, and the junction held 4 bases outside the gene matches. The full variable domain, rest sourced from reference TRBV5-4 and TRBJ1-5, is ETGVTQSPTHLIKTRGQQVTLRCSSQSGHNTVSWYQQALGQGPQFIFQYYREEENGRGNFPPRFSGLQFPNYSSELNVNALELDDSALYLCASSADRGDQPQHFGDGTRLSIL.

Regarding this clonotype: Given a much more abundant clone one base away, this may be a read error. The chain links TRBV9 to TRBJ2-7, with 11 bases aligning to TRBD1. The CDR3 consists of 14 residues. V lost 3 bases to trimming and J lost 7 bases; unmatched junction nucleotides: 6. The V gene's germline CDR1 is SGDLS and CDR2 YYNGEE. CDR3 amino acids: CASSGGQGGDEQYF. The CDR3 DNA reads TGTGCCAGCAGCGGGGGACAGGGGGGGGATGAGCAGTACTTC.

With regard to this clonotype: One end of the junction is discordant with germline, which a read error may explain. The rearrangement links TRBV25-1 to TRBJ1-1, with TRBD1 matching over 9 bases. Germline loops: CDR1 MGHDK, CDR2 SYGVNS. This CDR3 spans 13 amino acids. DNA for the CDR3: TGCGCCAGCAGTGAAACAGGGGGCCATGAAGCTTTCTTT. It translates to CASSETGGHEAFF.

The chain uses TRBV28 and TRBJ2-4; no reliable D call. Germline values: CDR1 MDHEN, CDR2 SYDVKM. This CDR3 spans 14 amino acids. The V end lost 9 bases, the J end lost 6 bases, and 18 bases lay between the germline ends. CDR3: CASSVGGPSNIQYF. CDR3 in DNA: TGTGCCAGTTCGGTGGGCGGACCCTCAAACATTCAGTACTTC.

This clonotype occurred many times. This rearrangement joins TRBV4-3 to TRBJ2-3; perhaps TRBD1 as D (7 bases). The CDR3 is made up of 16 amino acids. CDR1 and CDR2 (germline): LGHNA, YSLEER. V was clipped by 0 bases and J by 5 bases, with 15 bases between them. The CDR3 DNA follows: TGCGCCAGCAGCCAAGAGTCAGGGGGGATCAAAGATACGCAGTATTTT. Its protein product is CASSQESGGIKDTQYF.

The chain employs TRBV18 and TRBJ1-6; the D gene is possibly TRBD1 (5 bases). CDR1 is KGHSH, CDR2 LQKENI, per germline. V was pared by 1 base and J by 0 bases, with 13 bases between. The length of the CDR3 is 18 residues. The CDR3 DNA is TGTGCCAGCTCACCACAACAGGACGTAAGCTCCTATAATTCACCCCTCCACTTT. It encodes CASSPQQDVSSYNSPLHF.

As for this clonotype: Relative to the germline gene, one junction end is altered; a read error may explain this. The V call is TRBV6-6, the J call TRBJ1-1; the match to TRBD1 covers 11 bases. Germline loops: CDR1 MNHNY, CDR2 SVGAGI (reference sequence). This CDR3 contains 15 residues. The chain's CDR3 is CASSRGQGVITEVFF. DNA for the CDR3: TGTGCCAGCAGTCGGGGACAGGGGGTTATAACTGAAGTTTTCTTT.

Comments on this clonotype: It may be a read error: a sequence one base away is much more abundant. The rearrangement uses TRBV20-1 and TRBJ2-3, with 9 bases matching TRBD2. Germline CDR1 reads DFQATT; CDR2 reads SNEGSKA (reference sequence). The CDR3 is 16 residues long. The DNA for the CDR3 is TGCAGTGCTAGCCCCCCTAGCGGGGAGTACACAGGTACGCAGTATTTT. It yields the protein CSASPPSGEYTGTQYF.

The genes are TRBV2 and TRBJ1-6; the match to TRBD1 covers 7 bases. The length of the CDR3 is 15 residues. Trimming removed 7 bases from V and 10 bases from J; junction bases left unmatched: 13. Germline-derived CDR1 and CDR2 are SNHLY and FYNNEI. CDR3 coding DNA: TGTGCCAGCACCTACGGCGACAGGGAGCTGTCACCCCTCCACTTT. Protein: CASTYGDRELSPLHF.

This clonotype appeared many times. This sequence joins TRBV3-1 and TRBJ1-5; D unclear. Deletions cut 0 bases from V and 7 bases from J, with 13 bases between. CDR1 is LGHDT, CDR2 YNNKEL, per germline (reference sequence). This CDR3 region has 15 residues. CDR3 sequence reads: CASSQELGPSQPQHF. CDR3 sequence (DNA): TGTGCCAGCAGCCAAGAGTTGGGCCCATCCCAGCCCCAGCATTTT. The full variable domain, in which reference TRBV3-1 and TRBJ1-5 provide the parts outside the CDR3, is DTAVSQTPKYLVTQMGNDKSIKCEQNLGHDTMYWYKQDSKKFLKIMFSYNNKELIINETVPNRFSPKSPDKAHLNLHINSLELGDSAVYFCASSQELGPSQPQHFGDGTRLSIL.

The J gene is TRBJ2-2, the V gene TRBV20-1; 8 bases align to TRBD2. Germline loops: CDR1 DFQATT, CDR2 SNEGSKA (reference sequence). V lost 6 bases, J lost 8 bases, and 20 bases stayed unmatched. CDR3 length: 17 residues. DNA for the CDR3: TGCAGTGCCGCCCACCCGACCTCTAGCGGGTGGAAAGGGGAGCTGTTTTTT. This encodes CSAAHPTSSGWKGELFF.

The chain links TRBV7-2 to TRBJ2-1; D remains ambiguous. The CDR3 contains 16 residues. Trimming removed 1 base at V and 2 bases at J, with 12 bases between. The V gene's germline CDR1 is SGHTA and CDR2 FQGNSA. CDR3 sequence: CASSLGIGRTYNEQFF. The CDR3 region has the DNA TGTGCCAGCAGCTTAGGTATAGGGCGGACCTACAATGAGCAGTTCTTC.